This TCR beta chain derives from a study of blood T cell repertoires in COVID-19. About the research overall: Some COVID-19 samples were acute and others convalescent; all came from the United States, Italy and Spain. T cells, B-cell-depleted T cells, or PBMCs provided the cDNA or gDNA that served as material.

In the authors' methods: Amplification with reference gene primers provided the estimates of nucleated cell counts. The data were produced by immunoSEQ multiplex PCR, yet TCRdb's version contains in-frame clones alone and is incomplete. V and J calls and clone size are copied from that table; D and trimming were computed from the DNA. Of around 63,000 clones in the sample, approximately 88% were seen once. V shed 5 bases, J shed 0 bases, and the junction held 9 bases outside the gene matches. The CDR3 is 18 amino acids. Germline-derived CDR1 and CDR2 are LNHDA and SQIVND (reference sequence). Seattle enrolled patients during active infection and tracked them longitudinally.

The chain couples TRBV19 to TRBJ2-6; TRBD2 matches at 8 bases. Sample: peripheral blood. This receptor was identified in a man in his 60s with COVID-19, enrolled during active disease. CDR3 DNA sequence: TGTGCCAGTAGTGCCACTAGCGGACTTTTCTCTGGGGCCAACGTCCTGACTTTC. Translating gives CASSATSGLFSGANVLTF.